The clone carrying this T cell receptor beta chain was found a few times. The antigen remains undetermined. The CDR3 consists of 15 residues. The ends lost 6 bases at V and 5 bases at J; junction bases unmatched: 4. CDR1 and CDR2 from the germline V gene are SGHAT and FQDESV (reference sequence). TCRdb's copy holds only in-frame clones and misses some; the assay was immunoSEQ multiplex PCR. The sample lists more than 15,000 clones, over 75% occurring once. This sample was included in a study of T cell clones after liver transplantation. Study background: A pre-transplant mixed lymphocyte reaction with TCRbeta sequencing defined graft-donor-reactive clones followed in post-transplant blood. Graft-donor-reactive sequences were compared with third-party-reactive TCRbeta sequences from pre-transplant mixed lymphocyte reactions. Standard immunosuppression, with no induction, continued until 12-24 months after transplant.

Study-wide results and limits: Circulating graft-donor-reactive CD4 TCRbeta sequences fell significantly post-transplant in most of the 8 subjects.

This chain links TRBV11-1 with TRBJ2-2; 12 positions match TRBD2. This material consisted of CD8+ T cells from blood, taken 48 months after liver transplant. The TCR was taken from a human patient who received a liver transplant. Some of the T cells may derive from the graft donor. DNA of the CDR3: TGTGCCAGCAGGCCGACTAGCGGGAGAACCGGGGAGCTGTTTTTT. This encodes CASRPTSGRTGELFF.